These T cell receptor beta chains were read from a single sample in a study of blood T cell repertoires in COVID-19. Some clones are missing from TCRdb's copy, which holds only in-frame ones; the method was immunoSEQ multiplex PCR. Of about half a million clones listed, 85% to 90% are singletons. Sequencing input: peripheral blood. Receptor source: a man in his late teens or twenties with COVID-19, enrolled during active disease. CDR3s include the opening cysteine and the closing phenylalanine or tryptophan. D genes are given only for firm matches. Clone size is stated in some rows and not others, as once, few, many or a class when expanded.

J: TRBJ2-3
D: NA
V: TRBV25-1
size: NA
CDR3: CASSKTLSTDTQYF
DNA: TGTGCCAGTAGCAAGACTTTGAGCACAGATACGCAGTATTTT

J: TRBJ2-3
D: NA
V: TRBV5-5
size: NA
CDR3: CASSRGWSGADTQYF
DNA: TGTGCCAGCAGCCGGGGGTGGAGCGGCGCAGATACGCAGTATTTT

J: TRBJ1-2
D: TRBD1
V: TRBV4-1
size: NA
CDR3: CASSQTTGVNYGYTF
DNA: TGCGCCAGCAGCCAAACGACAGGGGTTAACTATGGCTACACCTTC

J: TRBJ2-7
D: TRBD1
V: TRBV5-5
size: NA
CDR3: CASSLLGGIDEQYF
DNA: TGTGCCAGCAGCTTGTTAGGGGGCATAGACGAGCAGTACTTC

J: TRBJ2-2
D: NA
V: TRBV24-1
size: once
CDR3: CATSPGQGWIGELFF
DNA: TGTGCCACCAGTCCCGGTCAGGGTTGGATCGGGGAGCTGTTTTTT

J: TRBJ2-1
D: NA
V: TRBV29-1
size: NA
CDR3: CSVEDSSNEQFF
DNA: TGCAGCGTTGAGGACTCAAGCAATGAGCAGTTCTTC

J: TRBJ2-7
D: NA
V: TRBV11-3
size: NA
CDR3: CASSPHWGREQYF
DNA: TGTGCCAGCAGCCCCCACTGGGGGCGCGAGCAGTACTTC

J: TRBJ1-5
D: NA
V: TRBV19
size: NA
CDR3: CASSTQGTASNQPQHF
DNA: TGTGCCAGTAGTACCCAGGGGACGGCTAGCAATCAGCCCCAGCATTTT

J: TRBJ1-5
D: NA
V: TRBV21-1
size: NA
CDR3: CASAHGAGDVSNQPQHF
DNA: TGTGCCAGCGCCCATGGAGCGGGGGATGTTAGCAATCAGCCCCAGCATTTT

J: TRBJ1-3
D: NA
V: TRBV5-1
size: NA
CDR3: CASSSDGQNSPGDTIYF
DNA: TGCGCCAGCAGCTCCGACGGACAGAACTCCCCTGGGGACACCATATATTTT

J: TRBJ2-2
D: NA
V: TRBV30
size: NA
CDR3: CAWSPTSPGELFF
DNA: TGTGCCTGGAGTCCAACTAGCCCCGGGGAGCTGTTTTTT

J: TRBJ2-1
D: TRBD2
V: TRBV11-3
size: NA
CDR3: CASSLWREVNEQFF
DNA: TGTGCCAGCAGCTTATGGCGGGAGGTCAATGAGCAGTTCTTC

J: TRBJ1-1
D: NA
V: TRBV3-1/TRBV3-2
size: NA
CDR3: CASSPRGSNTEAFF
DNA: TGTGCCAGCAGCCCAAGGGGATCCAACACTGAAGCTTTCTTT

J: TRBJ2-3
D: NA
V: TRBV12-5
size: NA
CDR3: CASGLGTSSSPDTQYF
DNA: TGTGCTAGTGGTTTGGGAACTAGCTCGAGCCCAGATACGCAGTATTTT

J: TRBJ1-5
D: NA
V: TRBV6-6
size: NA
CDR3: CASSAGVNNQPQHF
DNA: TGTGCCAGCAGTGCGGGGGTGAACAATCAGCCCCAGCATTTT

J: TRBJ1-5
D: NA
V: TRBV6-1
size: once
CDR3: CASSEGRWRASNQPQHF
DNA: TGTGCCAGCAGTGAAGGAAGGTGGAGGGCTTCCAATCAGCCCCAGCATTTT

J: TRBJ2-2
D: NA
V: TRBV9
size: NA
CDR3: CASSPSRGGLTGELFF
DNA: TGTGCCAGCAGCCCGAGTAGGGGGGGGCTTACCGGGGAGCTGTTTTTT

J: TRBJ1-3
D: NA
V: TRBV19
size: NA
CDR3: CASSIGTVGSPGNTIYF
DNA: TGTGCCAGTAGTATCGGAACAGTAGGATCTCCTGGAAACACCATATATTTT

J: TRBJ2-1
D: TRBD2
V: TRBV5-4
size: NA
CDR3: CASSPLAGGPGEQFF
DNA: TGTGCCAGCAGCCCTTTAGCGGGAGGGCCGGGTGAGCAGTTCTTC

J: TRBJ2-3
D: NA
V: TRBV21-1
size: few
CDR3: CASSLAGGSSDTQYF
DNA: TGTGCCAGCAGCCTAGCGGGAGGTAGCTCAGATACGCAGTATTTT

J: TRBJ1-6
D: TRBD1
V: TRBV3-1/TRBV3-2
size: NA
CDR3: CASSWPAPQGVNSPLHF
DNA: TGTGCCAGCAGCTGGCCCGCCCCTCAGGGGGTGAATTCACCCCTCCACTTT

J: TRBJ2-7
D: NA
V: TRBV19
size: NA
CDR3: CASSSAGTPPYEQYF
DNA: TGTGCCAGTAGTTCCGCCGGGACACCCCCCTACGAGCAGTACTTC

J: TRBJ2-1
D: NA
V: TRBV10-2
size: NA
CDR3: CASRDLRDWQFF
DNA: TGCGCCAGCAGAGACCTTAGGGACTGGCAGTTCTTC

J: TRBJ2-1
D: TRBD2
V: TRBV18
size: NA
CDR3: CASSPSASGSDEQFF
DNA: TGTGCCAGCTCACCATCGGCTAGCGGGAGTGATGAGCAGTTCTTC

J: TRBJ1-5
D: NA
V: TRBV6-5
size: NA
CDR3: CASSSFPGDQPQHF
DNA: TGTGCCAGCAGTTCGTTTCCCGGGGATCAGCCCCAGCATTTT

J: TRBJ2-1
D: NA
V: TRBV19
size: NA
CDR3: CASNSGGGSGEQFF
DNA: TGTGCCAGTAATTCTGGCGGAGGCTCGGGTGAGCAGTTCTTC

J: TRBJ2-7
D: NA
V: TRBV21-1
size: NA
CDR3: CASRKKPNSPYEQYF
DNA: TGTGCCAGCAGAAAAAAACCGAACTCACCCTACGAGCAGTACTTC

J: TRBJ1-5
D: NA
V: TRBV19
size: NA
CDR3: CASSKIGGALNQPQHF
DNA: TGTGCCAGTAGTAAGATAGGGGGAGCTCTCAATCAGCCCCAGCATTTT

J: TRBJ2-2
D: NA
V: TRBV5-1
size: few
CDR3: CASSPGTFQGRGTGELFF
DNA: TGCGCCAGCAGCCCAGGGACTTTTCAAGGTCGAGGCACCGGGGAGCTGTTTTTT

J: TRBJ1-2
D: NA
V: TRBV28
size: NA
CDR3: CASRPVGTYNGYTF
DNA: TGTGCCAGCAGGCCGGTCGGGACTTATAATGGCTACACCTTC

J: TRBJ1-6
D: TRBD1
V: TRBV19
size: NA
CDR3: CASSITDRAGSPLHF
DNA: TGTGCCAGTAGTATAACGGACAGGGCTGGGTCACCCCTCCACTTT

J: TRBJ2-3
D: TRBD2
V: TRBV3-1/TRBV3-2
size: NA
CDR3: CASSQAGLATDTQYF
DNA: TGTGCCAGCAGCCAAGCGGGACTAGCTACAGATACGCAGTATTTT

J: TRBJ2-5
D: NA
V: TRBV2
size: NA
CDR3: CASTPFRETQYF
DNA: TGTGCCAGCACCCCGTTTCGGGAGACCCAGTACTTC

J: TRBJ1-2
D: NA
V: TRBV5-1
size: few
CDR3: CASSLVQGFDGYTF
DNA: TGCGCCAGCAGCTTGGTCCAGGGGTTCGATGGCTACACCTTC

J: TRBJ2-1
D: TRBD2
V: TRBV4-1
size: few
CDR3: CASSQARAGVNEQFF
DNA: TGCGCCAGCAGCCAAGCGAGGGCGGGAGTGAATGAGCAGTTCTTC

J: TRBJ2-3
D: NA
V: TRBV5-1
size: NA
CDR3: CASRRGTSTDTQYF
DNA: TGCGCCAGCAGGCGGGGAACGAGCACAGATACGCAGTATTTT

J: TRBJ2-6
D: NA
V: TRBV5-5
size: NA
CDR3: CASSIRGGGANVLTF
DNA: TGTGCCAGCAGCATTAGAGGAGGTGGGGCCAACGTCCTGACTTTC

J: TRBJ2-1
D: NA
V: TRBV15
size: NA
CDR3: CATSRDFLDLNEQFF
DNA: TGTGCCACCAGCAGAGATTTCCTAGACCTCAATGAGCAGTTCTTC

J: TRBJ2-7
D: NA
V: TRBV7-9
size: few
CDR3: CASSLASAGLEQYF
DNA: TGTGCCAGCAGCCTGGCCTCGGCGGGACTCGAGCAGTACTTC

J: TRBJ2-5
D: NA
V: TRBV5-4
size: NA
CDR3: CASSFGEQETQYF
DNA: TGTGCCAGCAGCTTCGGAGAGCAAGAGACCCAGTACTTC

J: TRBJ2-1
D: TRBD2
V: TRBV5-1
size: once
CDR3: CASSPGLAGGHREQFF
DNA: TGCGCCAGCAGCCCCGGACTAGCGGGGGGGCATAGGGAGCAGTTCTTC

J: TRBJ1-2
D: NA
V: TRBV6-5
size: NA
CDR3: CASSYYQGSGYTF
DNA: TGTGCCAGCAGTTACTATCAGGGTAGTGGCTACACCTTC

J: TRBJ2-5
D: NA
V: TRBV19
size: NA
CDR3: CASTSTSGQGETQYF
DNA: TGTGCCAGTACCTCAACCTCGGGACAAGGGGAGACCCAGTACTTC

J: TRBJ2-3
D: NA
V: TRBV3-1/TRBV3-2
size: NA
CDR3: CASSRLDTDTQYF
DNA: TGTGCCAGCAGTAGACTAGATACAGATACGCAGTATTTT

J: TRBJ2-7
D: TRBD2
V: TRBV5-1
size: once
CDR3: CASSLSLAGVYEQYF
DNA: TGCGCCAGCAGCTTGTCCCTAGCGGGAGTATACGAGCAGTACTTC

J: TRBJ2-1
D: NA
V: TRBV5-1
size: NA
CDR3: CASSLFGDSLNEQFF
DNA: TGCGCCAGCAGCCTCTTTGGGGACTCCCTCAATGAGCAGTTCTTC

J: TRBJ1-5
D: TRBD1
V: TRBV9
size: NA
CDR3: CASSVGQGDGQPQHF
DNA: TGTGCCAGCAGCGTAGGACAGGGGGACGGCCAGCCCCAGCATTTT

J: TRBJ2-1
D: TRBD2
V: TRBV15
size: NA
CDR3: CATSRETSGRVNEQFF
DNA: TGTGCCACCAGCAGAGAGACTAGCGGGAGGGTAAATGAGCAGTTCTTC

J: TRBJ2-1
D: NA
V: TRBV7-5
size: NA
CDR3: CVRSLNRGPRSGEQFF
DNA: TGTGTCAGAAGCCTGAACAGGGGCCCGCGTTCCGGTGAGCAGTTCTTC

J: TRBJ1-3
D: TRBD1
V: TRBV3-1/TRBV3-2
size: many
CDR3: CASSFRGDRSGNTIYF
DNA: TGTGCCAGCAGCTTTCGTGGGGACAGGTCTGGAAACACCATATATTTT

J: TRBJ2-3
D: TRBD1
V: TRBV5-1
size: NA
CDR3: CASSSTGGSTDTQYF
DNA: TGCGCCAGCAGTTCAACAGGGGGCTCCACAGATACGCAGTATTTT

J: TRBJ1-1
D: NA
V: TRBV3-1/TRBV3-2
size: NA
CDR3: CASSQFPSEAFF
DNA: TGTGCCAGCAGCCAATTTCCCTCTGAAGCTTTCTTT

J: TRBJ2-1
D: TRBD2
V: TRBV5-4
size: NA
CDR3: CASSLAGGDSYNEQFF
DNA: TGTGCCAGCAGCTTGGCCGGGGGGGACTCCTACAATGAGCAGTTCTTC

J: TRBJ2-7
D: TRBD1
V: TRBV6-6
size: NA
CDR3: CASGTGKYEQYF
DNA: TGTGCCAGCGGGACAGGGAAATACGAGCAGTACTTC

J: TRBJ1-5
D: NA
V: TRBV6-5
size: NA
CDR3: CASGPQGNSQPQHF
DNA: TGTGCCAGCGGGCCCCAGGGTAACAGTCAGCCCCAGCATTTT

J: TRBJ2-1
D: TRBD2
V: TRBV24-1
size: NA
CDR3: CATRTSGNHEQFF
DNA: TGTGCCACCAGAACTAGCGGGAACCATGAGCAGTTCTTC

J: TRBJ2-3
D: NA
V: TRBV6-5
size: NA
CDR3: CASSTDYTDTQYF
DNA: TGTGCCAGCAGTACCGACTACACAGATACGCAGTATTTT

J: TRBJ2-1
D: NA
V: TRBV7-9
size: NA
CDR3: CASSPRASSYNEQFF
DNA: TGTGCCAGCAGCCCCAGGGCAAGCTCCTACAATGAGCAGTTCTTC